This TCR beta chain is from a study of CD8 T cells in Susac syndrome. General study results and limits: The study recognized that its TCR sequencing and HLA analysis covered a relatively small number of individuals.

The CDR3 is 16 residues long. CDR1 is SGDLS and CDR2 is YYNGEE in the germline V gene. V lost 2 bases to trimming and J lost 5 bases; unmatched junction nucleotides: 10. When the RNA was reverse transcribed, random hexamers were used with an input of 0.5 to 1 ug. Multiplex PCR with immunoSEQ amplified the TCR beta CDR3 across 54 Vbeta and 13 Jbeta. Using its own MiXCR run on the immunoSEQ multiplex PCR reads, TCRdb lists one record per CDR3 protein. The repertoire has about 120,000 distinct CDR3 sequences, about nine tenths of them found once; the top ten carry about 0.14%. Blood CD8+ and CD4+ T cells underwent high-throughput TCR beta sequencing. Negative magnetic isolation gave CD8+ and CD4+ cells; FACS enriched CD8+ TEMRA. For this clonotype: No antigen is known for it.

The sample consisted of CD4+ T cells from PBMCs. The V gene is TRBV9, the J gene TRBJ2-1; 7 nucleotides match TRBD1. The receptor was derived from a human donor in good health. This CDR3 reads CASSVTAGTADNEQFF. The DNA for the CDR3 is TGTGCCAGCAGCGTCACCGCCGGGACAGCCGACAATGAGCAGTTCTTC.